This entry is about one T cell receptor (beta chain). The data were taken from a study of technical replicates of blood from several donors. Germline lookup yields CDR1 LNHDA and CDR2 SQIVND (reference sequence). Trimming pared 4 bases from V and 4 bases from J, leaving 11 bases between. CDR3 length: 14 residues. Some clones are missing from TCRdb's copy, which holds only in-frame ones; the method was immunoSEQ multiplex PCR. The sample carries about 88,000 clones, approximately 90% recorded once. This clonotype was sampled from a human donor in good health. The rearrangement joins TRBV19 to TRBJ2-1; weak D call: TRBD2 (6 bases). Sequenced material: T cells isolated from PBMCs. CDR3 in amino acids: CASSSMRDYNEQFF. In DNA, the CDR3 is TGTGCCAGTAGTAGCATGCGGGATTACAATGAGCAGTTCTTC.